The sequence of this T cell receptor beta chain was determined in a study of blood T cell repertoires in COVID-19. Whole-study context: Sources were T cells, B-cell-depleted T cells, or PBMCs; the material itself was cDNA or gDNA.

What the recovered Cohort 3 donors had was two negative PCRs, clearance, or symptom resolution. The CDR3 runs to 15 residues. Per the germline V gene, CDR1 is MNHEY and CDR2 is SVGAGI. V gave up 2 bases and J gave up 10 bases, with 15 bases separating them. As processed by the authors: The authors estimated nucleated cell counts from reference gene primer amplification. Using immunoSEQ multiplex PCR, the repertoire was profiled, and TCRdb retains in-frame clones only, with some absent. That table supplies the V and J calls and clone size; D and trimming were determined from the DNA. The sample consists of approximately 160,000 clones, more than 75% of them appearing once.

Input material: PBMCs or T cells enriched from blood (not recorded which). This receptor was obtained from a man aged 40-49 years who had recovered from COVID-19. The chain combines TRBV6-5 with TRBJ1-6, with a weak D call TRBD1 (6 bases). The CDR3 spells CASSYLRGEGSPLHF. CDR3 coding DNA: TGTGCCAGCAGTTACCTCAGGGGAGAGGGATCACCCCTCCACTTT.